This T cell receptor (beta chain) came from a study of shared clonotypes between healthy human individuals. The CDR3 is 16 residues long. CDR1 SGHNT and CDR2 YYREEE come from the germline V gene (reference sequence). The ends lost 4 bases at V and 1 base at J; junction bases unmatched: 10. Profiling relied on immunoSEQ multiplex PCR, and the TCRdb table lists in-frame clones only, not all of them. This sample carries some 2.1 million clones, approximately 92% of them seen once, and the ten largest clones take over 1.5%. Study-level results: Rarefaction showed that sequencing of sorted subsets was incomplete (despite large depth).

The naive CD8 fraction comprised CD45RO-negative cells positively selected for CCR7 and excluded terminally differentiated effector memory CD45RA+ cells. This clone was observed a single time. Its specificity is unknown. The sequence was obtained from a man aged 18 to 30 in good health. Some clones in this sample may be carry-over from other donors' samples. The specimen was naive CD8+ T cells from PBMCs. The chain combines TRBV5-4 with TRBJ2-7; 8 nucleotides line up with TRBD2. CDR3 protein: CASSVKREKTSYEQYF. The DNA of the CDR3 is TGTGCCAGCAGCGTGAAGCGGGAGAAGACATCCTACGAGCAGTACTTC.